This TCR beta chain is drawn from a study of shared clonotypes between healthy human individuals. The CDR3 loop spans 14 amino acids. Trimming took off 4 bases at V and 6 bases at J, with 13 bases between the two ends. CDR1 is KGHSH, CDR2 LQKENI, per germline. Those who donated were healthy HIV-negative adults, with no recent acute infections or vaccinations reported. The authors ran the assay at deep level. As handled by the study authors: With immunoSEQ giving junction-only sequences and no quality scores, filtering differed. TCRdb keeps only in-frame clones here, not all; method: immunoSEQ multiplex PCR. Clone size and V and J calls were adopted from that table, with D and trimming inferred from the DNA. The sample consists of some 380,000 clones, 96% of them appearing once.

This clonotype was sampled from a man younger than 45 in good health. This chain joins TRBV18 and TRBJ2-4; maybe TRBD2 (5 bases). Sequenced: memory CD8+ T cells sorted from blood. Sample subset: CD45RO+ cells pooled with CCR7-negative TemRA cells. CDR3 nucleotides: TGTGCCAGCTCACTACCAGCGGAAATAAACATTCAGTACTTC. Amino acid sequence: CASSLPAEINIQYF.